This is a list of T cell receptor beta chains from one sample in a study of monozygotic twins with inflammatory bowel disease. TCRdb reprocessed the 5' RACE reads and stores each CDR3 protein as one record, lacking DNA. The sample's table shows about 420,000 distinct CDR3 sequences. Specimen: blood. These receptors all stem from a human donor with ulcerative colitis or Crohn's disease, or a healthy co-twin of an affected twin (not recorded which). Both conserved end residues are part of each CDR3.

j_call	v_call	cdr3_aa
TRBJ2-2	TRBV2	CASSLGLAGGMNTGELFF
TRBJ1-5	TRBV7-2	CASSLGHYSNQPQHF
TRBJ2-5	TRBV6-2/TRBV6-3	CASSTLGKETQYF
TRBJ2-7	TRBV15	CATSDQSEQYF
TRBJ1-1	TRBV20-1	CSARRTEGAFF
TRBJ2-2	TRBV5-1	CASTQRERGTGELFF
TRBJ1-5	TRBV28	CATSTGANQPQHF
TRBJ2-2	TRBV25-1	CASSEPLSGRELFF
TRBJ1-1	TRBV4-2	CASSQDAGSPMNTEAFF
TRBJ2-7	TRBV4-1	CASSQAHRASYEQYF
TRBJ2-1	TRBV9	CASSANDWANEQFF
TRBJ2-7	TRBV7-2	CASRLWTTNYEQYF
TRBJ2-2	TRBV4-1	CASSQGGRSYTGELFF
TRBJ2-4	TRBV12-3/TRBV12-4	CASSSRTSELYIQYF
TRBJ1-1	TRBV20-1	CSARAARVRDTEAFF
TRBJ2-7	TRBV4-3	CASSQWNLGSSEQYF
TRBJ2-3	TRBV29-1	CSVPLAGVADTQYF
TRBJ2-2	TRBV7-2	CASSSRQGGYTGELFF
TRBJ2-2	TRBV24-1	CATSTTGGAGELFF
TRBJ2-1	TRBV18	CASSPSGGAREQFF
TRBJ1-3	TRBV12-3/TRBV12-4	CASTLEGSGNTIYF
TRBJ2-5	TRBV9	CASTSGGRYQETQYF
TRBJ2-1	TRBV4-2	CASSPSSGGANEQFF
TRBJ2-6	TRBV5-1	CASSPGQGGANVLTF
TRBJ1-2	TRBV18	CASSPLPGGPYGYTF
TRBJ2-1	TRBV20-1	CSARARGNEQFF
TRBJ1-6	TRBV18	CASSPQGEGSPLHF
TRBJ2-7	TRBV12-3/TRBV12-4	CASSLSFLYEQYF
TRBJ1-4	TRBV5-6	CASSWINGGPDINEKLFF
TRBJ1-5	TRBV5-1	CASHRLYSNQPQHF
TRBJ2-1	TRBV7-3	CASRGGDNEQFF
TRBJ2-1	TRBV6-2/TRBV6-3	CASSYPPYREIIDEQFF
TRBJ1-6	TRBV20-1	CSAPTGSNSPLHF
TRBJ1-2	TRBV7-2	CASSPHDPGTGAGYTF
TRBJ2-1	TRBV7-9	CASRRTPPNEQFF
TRBJ1-1	TRBV5-6	CASSRGRGQLTEAFF
TRBJ1-3	TRBV6-1	CASTISGNTIYF
TRBJ2-1	TRBV7-9	CASSLARLAGNNEQFF
TRBJ2-7	TRBV7-2	CASSLAAETGPYEQYF
TRBJ2-5	TRBV6-5	CASSYSLGGSKKETQYF
TRBJ1-1	TRBV5-1	CASSPLVAGNTEAFF
TRBJ2-4	TRBV6-1	CASSPRGGYGSRVQYF
TRBJ2-7	TRBV7-2	CASSLGRVGEQYF
TRBJ2-1	TRBV7-2	CASSWGTGIEQFF
TRBJ2-2	TRBV29-1	CSGGIEGNTGELFF
TRBJ2-5	TRBV7-2	CASSLGGRVVLQETQYF
TRBJ2-5	TRBV7-2	CASSSGLAGGRVTQYF
TRBJ1-1	TRBV20-1	CSASRGPGEAFF
TRBJ1-5	TRBV7-2	CASSLTVNQPQHF
TRBJ1-2	TRBV2	CASSVGTVRPGGYTF
TRBJ2-5	TRBV5-5	CASSLGDRGSSQETQYF